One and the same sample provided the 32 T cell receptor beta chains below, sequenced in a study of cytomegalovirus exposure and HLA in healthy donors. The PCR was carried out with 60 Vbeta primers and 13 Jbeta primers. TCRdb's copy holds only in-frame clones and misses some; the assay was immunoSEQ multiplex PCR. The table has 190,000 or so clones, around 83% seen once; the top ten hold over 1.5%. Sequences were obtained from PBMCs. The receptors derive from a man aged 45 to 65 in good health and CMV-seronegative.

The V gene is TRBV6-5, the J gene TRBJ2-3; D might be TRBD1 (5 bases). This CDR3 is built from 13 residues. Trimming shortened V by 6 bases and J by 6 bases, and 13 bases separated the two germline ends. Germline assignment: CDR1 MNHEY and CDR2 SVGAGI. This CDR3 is CASRQVLSDTQYF. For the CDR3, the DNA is TGTGCCAGCAGACAGGTCCTCTCGGATACGCAGTATTTT.

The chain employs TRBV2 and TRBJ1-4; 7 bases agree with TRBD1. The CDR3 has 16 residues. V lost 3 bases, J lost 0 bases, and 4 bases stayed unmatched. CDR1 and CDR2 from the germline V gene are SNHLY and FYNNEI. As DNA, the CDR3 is TGTGCCAGCAGTGAGGGACAGCAATCAACTAATGAAAAACTGTTTTTT. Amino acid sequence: CASSEGQQSTNEKLFF.

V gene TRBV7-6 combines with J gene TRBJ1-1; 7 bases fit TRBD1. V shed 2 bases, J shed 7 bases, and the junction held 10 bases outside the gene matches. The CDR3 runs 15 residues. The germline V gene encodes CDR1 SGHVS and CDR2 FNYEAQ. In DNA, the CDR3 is TGTGCCAGCAGCTTACCCTACAGGGGCAACGGTGAAGCTTTCTTT. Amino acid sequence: CASSLPYRGNGEAFF.

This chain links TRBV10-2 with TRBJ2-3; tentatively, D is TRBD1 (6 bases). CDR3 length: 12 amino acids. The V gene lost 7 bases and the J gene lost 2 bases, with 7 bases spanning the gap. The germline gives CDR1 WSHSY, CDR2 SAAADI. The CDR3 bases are TGCGCCAGCAAGGGGGTCACAGATACGCAGTATTTT. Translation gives CASKGVTDTQYF.

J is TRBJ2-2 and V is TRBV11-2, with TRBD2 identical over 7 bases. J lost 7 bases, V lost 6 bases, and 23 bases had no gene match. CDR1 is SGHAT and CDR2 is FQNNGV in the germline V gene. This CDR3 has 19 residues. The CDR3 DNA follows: TGTGCCAGCAGGGTTCTAGCGGCGGACACTAAAAGGGGACGCGGGGAGCTGTTTTTT. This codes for CASRVLAADTKRGRGELFF. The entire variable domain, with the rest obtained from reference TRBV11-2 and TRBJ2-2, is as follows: EAGVAQSPRYKIIEKRQSVAFWCNPISGHATLYWYQQILGQGPKLLIQFQNNGVVDDSQLPKDRFSAERLKGVDSTLKIQPAKLEDSAVYLCASRVLAADTKRGRGELFFGEGSRLTVL.

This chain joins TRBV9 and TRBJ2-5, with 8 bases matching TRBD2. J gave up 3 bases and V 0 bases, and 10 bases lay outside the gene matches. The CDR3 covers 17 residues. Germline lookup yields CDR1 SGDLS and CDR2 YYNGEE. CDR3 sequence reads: CASSVGGLAGSKETQYF. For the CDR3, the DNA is TGTGCCAGCAGCGTAGGCGGACTAGCAGGATCCAAAGAGACCCAGTACTTC.

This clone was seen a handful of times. CDR3 amino acids: CASSRGTQPTDTQYF. As DNA, the CDR3 is TGTGCCAGCAGTCGAGGGACTCAGCCCACAGATACGCAGTATTTT. The chain couples TRBV28 to TRBJ2-3; D perhaps matches TRBD2 (6 bases). The V gene's germline CDR1 is MDHEN and CDR2 SYDVKM. The CDR3 runs to 15 residues. The germline V and J ends were trimmed by 5 bases and 2 bases, with 14 bases remaining between them.

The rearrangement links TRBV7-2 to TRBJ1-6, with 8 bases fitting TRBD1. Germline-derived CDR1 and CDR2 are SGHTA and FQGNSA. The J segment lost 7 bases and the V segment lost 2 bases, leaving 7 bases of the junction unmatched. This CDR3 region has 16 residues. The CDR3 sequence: CASSLMVGQVNSPLHF. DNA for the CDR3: TGTGCCAGCAGCTTAATGGTGGGACAGGTGAATTCACCCCTCCACTTT.

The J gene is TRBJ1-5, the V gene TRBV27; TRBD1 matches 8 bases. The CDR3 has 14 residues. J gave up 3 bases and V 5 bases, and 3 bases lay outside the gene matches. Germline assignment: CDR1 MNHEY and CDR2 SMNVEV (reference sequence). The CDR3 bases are TGTGCCAGCAGTCGACAGGGGAACAATCAGCCCCAGCATTTT. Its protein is CASSRQGNNQPQHF.

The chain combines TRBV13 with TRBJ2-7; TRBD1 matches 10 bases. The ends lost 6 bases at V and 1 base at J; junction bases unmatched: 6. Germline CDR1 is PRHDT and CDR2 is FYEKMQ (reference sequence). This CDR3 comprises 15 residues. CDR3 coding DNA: TGTGCCAGCAGACGACAGGGGGCCGTATCCTACGAGCAGTACTTC. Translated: CASRRQGAVSYEQYF.

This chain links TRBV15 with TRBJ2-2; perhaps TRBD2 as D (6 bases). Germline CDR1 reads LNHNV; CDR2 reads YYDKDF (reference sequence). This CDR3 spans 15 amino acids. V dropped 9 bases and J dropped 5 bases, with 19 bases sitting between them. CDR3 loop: CATGGGLVSTGELFF. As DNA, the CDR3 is TGTGCCACGGGGGGTGGGCTAGTGAGTACCGGGGAGCTGTTTTTT.

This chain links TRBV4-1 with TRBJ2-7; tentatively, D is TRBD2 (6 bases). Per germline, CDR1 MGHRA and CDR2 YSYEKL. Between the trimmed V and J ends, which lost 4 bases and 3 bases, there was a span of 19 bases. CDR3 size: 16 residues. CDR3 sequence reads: CASSLSSPGGSYEQYF. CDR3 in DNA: TGCGCCAGCAGCCTATCCTCCCCCGGGGGAAGCTACGAGCAGTACTTC.

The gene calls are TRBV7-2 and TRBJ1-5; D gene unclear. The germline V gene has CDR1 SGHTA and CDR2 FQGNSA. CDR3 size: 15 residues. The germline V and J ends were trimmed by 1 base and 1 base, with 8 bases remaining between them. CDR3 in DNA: TGTGCCAGCAGCTTAGTACAGCAGAGCAATCAGCCCCAGCATTTT. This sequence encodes CASSLVQQSNQPQHF.

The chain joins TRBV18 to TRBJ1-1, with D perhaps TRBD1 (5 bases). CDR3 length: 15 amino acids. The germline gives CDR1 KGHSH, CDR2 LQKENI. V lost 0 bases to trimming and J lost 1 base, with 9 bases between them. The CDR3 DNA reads TGTGCCAGCTCACCACCGGGGCAGGGGAACACTGAAGCTTTCTTT. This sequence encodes CASSPPGQGNTEAFF. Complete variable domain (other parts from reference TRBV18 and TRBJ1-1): NAGVMQNPRHLVRRRGQEARLRCSPMKGHSHVYWYRQLPEEGLKFMVYLQKENIIDESGMPKERFSAEFPKEGPSILRIQQVVRGDSAAYFCASSPPGQGNTEAFFGQGTRLTVV.

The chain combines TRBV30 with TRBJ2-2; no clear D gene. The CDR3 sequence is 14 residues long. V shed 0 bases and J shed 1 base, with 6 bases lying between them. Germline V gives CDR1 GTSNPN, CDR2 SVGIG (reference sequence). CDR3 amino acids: CAWSVVGNTGELFF. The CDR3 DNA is TGTGCCTGGAGTGTAGTCGGGAACACCGGGGAGCTGTTTTTT.

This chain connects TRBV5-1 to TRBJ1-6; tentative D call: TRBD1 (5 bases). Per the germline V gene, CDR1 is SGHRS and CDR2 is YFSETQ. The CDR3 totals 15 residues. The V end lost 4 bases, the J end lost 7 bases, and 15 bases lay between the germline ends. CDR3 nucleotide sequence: TGCGCCAGCAGCCCCACGTGGGGGGGGAATTCACCCCTCCACTTT. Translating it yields CASSPTWGGNSPLHF.

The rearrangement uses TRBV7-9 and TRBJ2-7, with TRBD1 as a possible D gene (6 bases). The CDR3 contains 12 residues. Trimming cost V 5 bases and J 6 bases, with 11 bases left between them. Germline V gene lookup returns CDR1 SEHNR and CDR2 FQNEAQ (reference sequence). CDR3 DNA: TGTGCCAGCAGCCCCAGGGGATCCGAGCAGTACTTC. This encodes CASSPRGSEQYF. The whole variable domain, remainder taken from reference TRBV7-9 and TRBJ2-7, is DTGVSQNPRHKITKRGQNVTFRCDPISEHNRLYWYRQTLGQGPEFLTYFQNEAQLEKSRLLSDRFSAERPKGSFSTLEIQRTEQGDSAMYLCASSPRGSEQYFGPGTRLTVT.

CDR3 nucleotides: TGTGCCAGCAGCCAAGCGGGAGTCTCCTACGAGCAGTACTTC. It specifies CASSQAGVSYEQYF. This sequence joins TRBV7-2 and TRBJ2-7; TRBD2 matches 8 bases. CDR1 and CDR2 (germline): SGHTA, FQGNSA. The CDR3 loop spans 14 amino acids. Losses at the gene ends were 5 bases for V and 0 bases for J; bases not matched to a gene: 3. The full variable domain, its missing parts supplied by reference TRBV7-2 and TRBJ2-7, is GAGVSQSPSNKVTEKGKDVELRCDPISGHTALYWYRQSLGQGLEFLIYFQGNSAPDKSGLPSDRFSAERTGGSVSTLTIQRTQQEDSAVYLCASSQAGVSYEQYFGPGTRLTVT.

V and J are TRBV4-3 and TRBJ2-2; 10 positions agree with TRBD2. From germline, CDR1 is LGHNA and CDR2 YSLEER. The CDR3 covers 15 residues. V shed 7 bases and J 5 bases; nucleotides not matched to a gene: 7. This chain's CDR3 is CASTQREGGTGELFF. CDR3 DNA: TGCGCCAGCACTCAGCGGGAGGGGGGGACCGGGGAGCTGTTTTTT.

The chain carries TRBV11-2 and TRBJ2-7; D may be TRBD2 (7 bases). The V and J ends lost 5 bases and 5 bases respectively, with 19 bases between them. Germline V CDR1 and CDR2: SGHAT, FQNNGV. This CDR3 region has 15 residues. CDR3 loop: CASSPRLAGGNEQYF. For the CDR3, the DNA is TGTGCCAGCAGCCCCCGACTAGCCGGGGGCAACGAGCAGTACTTC. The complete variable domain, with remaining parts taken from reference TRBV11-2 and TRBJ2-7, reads EAGVAQSPRYKIIEKRQSVAFWCNPISGHATLYWYQQILGQGPKLLIQFQNNGVVDDSQLPKDRFSAERLKGVDSTLKIQPAKLEDSAVYLCASSPRLAGGNEQYFGPGTRLTVT.

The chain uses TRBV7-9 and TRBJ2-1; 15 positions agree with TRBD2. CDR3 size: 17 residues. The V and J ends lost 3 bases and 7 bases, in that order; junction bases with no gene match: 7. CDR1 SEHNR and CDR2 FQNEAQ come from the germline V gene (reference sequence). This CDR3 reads CASSFGGLAGGSNEQFF. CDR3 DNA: TGTGCCAGCAGCTTTGGGGGACTAGCGGGAGGATCTAATGAGCAGTTCTTC.

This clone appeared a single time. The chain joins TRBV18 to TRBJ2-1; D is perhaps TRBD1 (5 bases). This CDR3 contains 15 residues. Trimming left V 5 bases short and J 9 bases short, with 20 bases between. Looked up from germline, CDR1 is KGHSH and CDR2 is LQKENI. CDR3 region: CASSGREHPFGEQFF. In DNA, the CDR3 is TGTGCCAGCTCAGGCAGGGAACATCCCTTTGGTGAGCAGTTCTTC.

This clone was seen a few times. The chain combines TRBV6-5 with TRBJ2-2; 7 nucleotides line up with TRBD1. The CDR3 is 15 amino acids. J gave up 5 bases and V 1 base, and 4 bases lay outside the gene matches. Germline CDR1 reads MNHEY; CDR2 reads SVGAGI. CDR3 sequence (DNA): TGTGCCAGCAGTTACTGGGACAGCGGAACCGGGGAGCTGTTTTTT. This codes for CASSYWDSGTGELFF.

The CDR3 DNA reads as TGTGCCAGCAGCCGGAGCGGCTTGGGTGAGACCCAGTACTTC. Protein: CASSRSGLGETQYF. The V and J genes are TRBV7-2 and TRBJ2-5; a weak D match, TRBD2 (5 bases). Germline lookup yields CDR1 SGHTA and CDR2 FQGNSA. Trimming removed 5 bases from V and 5 bases from J, with 15 bases in between. This CDR3 has 14 amino acids.

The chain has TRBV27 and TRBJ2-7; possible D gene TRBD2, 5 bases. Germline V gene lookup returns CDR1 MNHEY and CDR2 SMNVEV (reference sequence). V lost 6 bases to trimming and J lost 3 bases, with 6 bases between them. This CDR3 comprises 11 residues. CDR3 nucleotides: TGTGCCAGCAGGAGCGGCTACGAGCAGTACTTC. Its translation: CASRSGYEQYF.

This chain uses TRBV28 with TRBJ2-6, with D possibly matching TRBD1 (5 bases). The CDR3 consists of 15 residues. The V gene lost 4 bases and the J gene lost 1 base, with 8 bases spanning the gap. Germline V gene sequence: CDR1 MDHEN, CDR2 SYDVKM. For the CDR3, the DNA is TGTGCCAGCAGTTCCTCAGGGTCTGGGGCCAACGTCCTGACTTTC. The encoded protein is CASSSSGSGANVLTF.

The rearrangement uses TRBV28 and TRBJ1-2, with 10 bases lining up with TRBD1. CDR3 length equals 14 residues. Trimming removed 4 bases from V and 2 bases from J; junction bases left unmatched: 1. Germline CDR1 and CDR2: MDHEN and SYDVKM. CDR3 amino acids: CASSSDRGNYGYTF. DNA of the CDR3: TGTGCCAGCAGTTCGGACAGGGGGAACTATGGCTACACCTTC.

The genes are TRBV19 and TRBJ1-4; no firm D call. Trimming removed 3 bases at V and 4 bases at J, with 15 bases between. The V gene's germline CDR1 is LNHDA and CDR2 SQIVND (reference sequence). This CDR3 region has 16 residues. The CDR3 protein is CASSILRRTYNEKLFF. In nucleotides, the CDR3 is TGTGCCAGTAGTATTTTACGGAGGACCTATAATGAAAAACTGTTTTTT. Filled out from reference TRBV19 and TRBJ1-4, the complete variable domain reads DGGITQSPKYLFRKEGQNVTLSCEQNLNHDAMYWYRQDPGQGLRLIYYSQIVNDFQKGDIAEGYSVSREKKESFPLTVTSAQKNPTAFYLCASSILRRTYNEKLFFGSGTQLSVL.

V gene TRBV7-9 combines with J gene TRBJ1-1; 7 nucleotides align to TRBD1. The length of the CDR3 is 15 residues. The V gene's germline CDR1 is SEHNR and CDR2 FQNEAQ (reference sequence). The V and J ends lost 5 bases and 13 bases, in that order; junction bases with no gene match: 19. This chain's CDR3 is CASSQALTGKFVHFF. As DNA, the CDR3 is TGTGCCAGCAGCCAAGCCTTGACAGGGAAGTTTGTGCATTTCTTT.

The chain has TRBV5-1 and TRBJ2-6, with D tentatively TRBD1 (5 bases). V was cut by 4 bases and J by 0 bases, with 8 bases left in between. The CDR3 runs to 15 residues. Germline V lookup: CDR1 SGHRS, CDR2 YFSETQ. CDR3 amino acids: CASSPQGSGANVLTF. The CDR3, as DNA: TGCGCCAGCAGCCCGCAGGGCTCTGGGGCCAACGTCCTGACTTTC.

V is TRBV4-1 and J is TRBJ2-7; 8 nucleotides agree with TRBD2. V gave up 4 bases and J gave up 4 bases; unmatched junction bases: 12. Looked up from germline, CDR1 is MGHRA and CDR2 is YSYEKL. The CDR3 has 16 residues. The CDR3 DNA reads TGCGCCAGCAGCCCGATCGGGGGGGCCGGTATTTACGAGCAGTACTTC. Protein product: CASSPIGGAGIYEQYF.

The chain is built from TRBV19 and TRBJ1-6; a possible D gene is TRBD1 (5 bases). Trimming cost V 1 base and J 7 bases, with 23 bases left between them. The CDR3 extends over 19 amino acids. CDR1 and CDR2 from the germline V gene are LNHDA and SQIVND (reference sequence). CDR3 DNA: TGTGCCAGTAGTATAGGCCGGGAGAGGGGATTCTCACTGAATTCACCCCTCCACTTT. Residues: CASSIGRERGFSLNSPLHF.